The clone carrying this T cell receptor (beta chain) occurred once. The source of the sample is a study of blood T cell repertoires in COVID-19. Trimming pared 4 bases from V and 2 bases from J, leaving 3 bases between. The CDR3 length is 12 residues. Sequencing was performed with immunoSEQ multiplex PCR; in TCRdb, only in-frame clones are kept and a portion is missing. This table holds 200,000 to 250,000 clones, more than 85% found once. The sequence was obtained from a woman aged 45-65 years with COVID-19, enrolled during active disease. This chain connects TRBV12-3 or TRBV12-4 to TRBJ1-5; D not certain. The sample was peripheral blood. The CDR3 region has the DNA TGTGCCAGCAGTTCCGGCAATCAGCCCCAGCATTTT. Residues: CASSSGNQPQHF.